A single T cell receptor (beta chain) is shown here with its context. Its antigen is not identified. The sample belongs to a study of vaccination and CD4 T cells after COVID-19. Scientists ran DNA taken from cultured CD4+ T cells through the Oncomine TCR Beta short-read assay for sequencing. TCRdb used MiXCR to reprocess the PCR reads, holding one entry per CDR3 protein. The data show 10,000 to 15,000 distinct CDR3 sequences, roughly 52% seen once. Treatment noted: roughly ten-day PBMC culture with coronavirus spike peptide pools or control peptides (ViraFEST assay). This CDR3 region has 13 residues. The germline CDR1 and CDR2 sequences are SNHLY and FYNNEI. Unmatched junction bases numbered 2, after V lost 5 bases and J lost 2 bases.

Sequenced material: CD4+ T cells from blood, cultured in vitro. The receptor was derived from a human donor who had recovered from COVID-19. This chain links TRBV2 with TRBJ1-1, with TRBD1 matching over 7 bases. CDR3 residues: CASSRQGNTEAFF. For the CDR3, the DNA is TGTGCCAGCAGTAGACAGGGAAACACTGAAGCTTTCTTT. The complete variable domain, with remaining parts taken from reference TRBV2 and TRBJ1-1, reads EPEVTQTPSHQVTQMGQEVILRCVPISNHLYFYWYRQILGQKVEFLVSFYNNEISEKSEIFDDQFSVERPDGSNFTLKIRSTKLEDSAMYFCASSRQGNTEAFFGQGTRLTVV.